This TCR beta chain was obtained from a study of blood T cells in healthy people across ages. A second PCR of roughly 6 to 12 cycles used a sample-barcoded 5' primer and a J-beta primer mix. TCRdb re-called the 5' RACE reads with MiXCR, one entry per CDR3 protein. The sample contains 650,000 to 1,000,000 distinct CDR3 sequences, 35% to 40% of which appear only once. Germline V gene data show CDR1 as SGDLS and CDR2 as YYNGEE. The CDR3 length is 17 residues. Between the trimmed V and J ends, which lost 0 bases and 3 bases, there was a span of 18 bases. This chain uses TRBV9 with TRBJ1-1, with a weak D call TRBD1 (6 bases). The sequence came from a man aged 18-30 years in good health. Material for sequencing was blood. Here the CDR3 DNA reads TGTGCCAGCAGCGTAGACCCTAGGAAGAGGGGGGACACTGAAGCTTTCTTT. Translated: CASSVDPRKRGDTEAFF.